This paragraph covers one T cell receptor beta chain sequence. The same CDR3 arises from other DNA sequences in this sample as well. The source of the sample is a study of blood T cell repertoires in COVID-19. Background on the study: Whether acute or convalescent, the COVID-19 samples came from the United States, Italy and Spain.

Trimming cost V 2 bases and J 4 bases, with 6 bases left between them. From germline, CDR1 is KGHSH and CDR2 LQKENI. The CDR3 totals 13 residues. Methods used by the authors: Amplification from reference gene primers served as the basis for estimated nucleated cell counts. Sequencing was performed with immunoSEQ multiplex PCR; in TCRdb, only in-frame clones are kept and a portion is missing. V and J calls and clone size are given by that table; D and trimming were obtained from the DNA. The sample holds about 350,000 clones, over 80% seen once. V usage is TRBV18 and J usage is TRBJ1-5; perhaps TRBD1 as D (6 bases). This sequence was found in a woman aged 50 to 60 with COVID-19, enrolled during active disease. Material for sequencing was peripheral blood. The CDR3 coding sequence is TGTGCCAGCTCACCAGGACAGAATCAGCCCCAGCATTTT. It is translated as CASSPGQNQPQHF.